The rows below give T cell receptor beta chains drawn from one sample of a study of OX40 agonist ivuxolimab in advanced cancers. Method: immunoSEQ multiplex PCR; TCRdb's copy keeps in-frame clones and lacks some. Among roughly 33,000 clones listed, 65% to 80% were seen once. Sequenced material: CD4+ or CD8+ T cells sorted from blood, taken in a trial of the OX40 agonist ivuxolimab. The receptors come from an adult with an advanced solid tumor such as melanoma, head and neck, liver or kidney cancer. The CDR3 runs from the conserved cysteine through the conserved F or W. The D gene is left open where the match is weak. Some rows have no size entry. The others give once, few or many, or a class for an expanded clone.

CDR3nt: TGTGCCTGGAGCTTAACAGGTTTTGAAGCTTTCTTT; CDR3aa: CAWSLTGFEAFF; d_gene: NA; j_gene: TRBJ1-1; v_gene: TRBV30; abundance: NA
CDR3nt: TGTGCCAGCAGTGACCGGCAGGGCCGCAACACCGGGGAGCTGTTTTTT; CDR3aa: CASSDRQGRNTGELFF; d_gene: NA; j_gene: TRBJ2-2; v_gene: TRBV6-4; abundance: NA
CDR3nt: TGTGCCAGCAGCTTAGGGGCCCGGTGGGATGAGCAGTTCTTC; CDR3aa: CASSLGARWDEQFF; d_gene: NA; j_gene: TRBJ2-1; v_gene: TRBV11-3; abundance: NA
CDR3nt: TGTGCCGGACAGCGGTCATCCGGCTACACCTTC; CDR3aa: CAGQRSSGYTF; d_gene: NA; j_gene: TRBJ1-2; v_gene: TRBV7-9; abundance: NA
CDR3nt: TGTGCCAGCAGCCATTATTCACTAGCGGGAGGACAAGAGACCCAGTACTTC; CDR3aa: CASSHYSLAGGQETQYF; d_gene: TRBD2; j_gene: TRBJ2-5; v_gene: TRBV4-2; abundance: few
CDR3nt: TGTGCCAGCAGTGACTCTTTAAGGGGCCAGCATTTT; CDR3aa: CASSDSLRGQHF; d_gene: NA; j_gene: TRBJ1-5; v_gene: TRBV6-1; abundance: NA
CDR3nt: TGTGCCAGCAGCTTAGGTCGTAGCACAGATACGCAGTATTTT; CDR3aa: CASSLGRSTDTQYF; d_gene: NA; j_gene: TRBJ2-3; v_gene: TRBV11-3; abundance: NA
CDR3nt: TGCGCCAGCCGGCAGGGGGCAGAGGGCTACACCTTC; CDR3aa: CASRQGAEGYTF; d_gene: TRBD1; j_gene: TRBJ1-2; v_gene: TRBV5-1; abundance: once
CDR3nt: TGTGCCAGCAAAAAAAACCGGGGCGGGGAGACCCAGTACTTC; CDR3aa: CASKKNRGGETQYF; d_gene: NA; j_gene: TRBJ2-5; v_gene: TRBV6-1; abundance: once
CDR3nt: TGTGCCAGCAGCGTAGAGGTCGGGGACCGCCGCTCTGGAAACACCATATATTTT; CDR3aa: CASSVEVGDRRSGNTIYF; d_gene: NA; j_gene: TRBJ1-3; v_gene: TRBV9; abundance: NA
CDR3nt: TGTGCCAGCACCCAGACAGGAACGGGCGGCTACACCTTC; CDR3aa: CASTQTGTGGYTF; d_gene: NA; j_gene: TRBJ1-2; v_gene: TRBV7-2; abundance: NA
CDR3nt: TGTGCCTGGAGTGTATCCAGGGGGAGCGGCTACACCTTC; CDR3aa: CAWSVSRGSGYTF; d_gene: TRBD1; j_gene: TRBJ1-2; v_gene: TRBV30; abundance: NA
CDR3nt: TGTGCCAGTAGTATACTGGGTGGCACTGAAGCTTTCTTT; CDR3aa: CASSILGGTEAFF; d_gene: NA; j_gene: TRBJ1-1; v_gene: TRBV19; abundance: NA
CDR3nt: TGTGCCAGCAGCCCTGGTGGCCAGACCTATGGCTACACCTTC; CDR3aa: CASSPGGQTYGYTF; d_gene: NA; j_gene: TRBJ1-2; v_gene: TRBV5-4; abundance: NA